This T cell receptor beta chain was sequenced in a study of shared T cell receptors in the human thymus. Trimming at V came to 1 base and at J to 5 bases, leaving 6 bases not matched to a gene. The length of the CDR3 is 15 residues. Germline CDR1 and CDR2: MNHNS and SASEGT. Libraries were prepared by immunoSEQ multiplex PCR; TCRdb keeps only in-frame clonotypes and omits some of them. The sample has about 380,000 clones, over 90% seen once; the top ten hold approximately 0.018%. The chain is built from TRBV6-1 and TRBJ2-3, with 7 positions matching TRBD1. The sequenced sample was thymocytes. This sequence originates from a human donor. In nucleotides, the CDR3 is TGTGCCAGCAGTGAAGAAGGGGGCGGTCAAGATACGCAGTATTTT. It specifies CASSEEGGGQDTQYF.